This TCR beta chain was captured by sequencing in a study of T cells after yellow fever vaccination. This clonotype was seen ten or more times. The antigen remains undetermined. UMIs were added to TCR cDNA along with a universal primer site when it was made by 5'RACE template switching. TCRdb re-derived calls from the 5' RACE reads in MiXCR, one entry per CDR3 protein. The sample lists some 300,000 distinct CDR3 sequences; 7% to 9% were seen once. Study-level points and caveats: The booster response re-showed most primary clones: approximately 95% CD4, more than 80% CD8. Only a minor proportion of clonotypes was detected across both CD4 and CD8 compartments.

The CDR3 totals 16 residues. Germline V gene lookup returns CDR1 SGHRS and CDR2 YFSETQ. Trimming pared 3 bases from V and 9 bases from J, leaving 22 bases between. The TCR was taken from a man aged 18 to 30 who received the YFV17D yellow fever vaccine. The chain couples TRBV5-1 to TRBJ2-1; D is perhaps TRBD1 (7 bases). Sequences were derived from PBMCs, sampled around 45 days after the first yellow fever vaccination. CDR3 sequence (DNA): TGCGCCAGCAGCTCCGAACCGGGCGGGACAGTCAGTGAGCAGTTCTTC. It translates to CASSSEPGGTVSEQFF. The full variable domain, completed using reference TRBV5-1 and TRBJ2-1, is KAGVTQTPRYLIKTRGQQVTLSCSPISGHRSVSWYQQTPGQGLQFLFEYFSETQRNKGNFPGRFSGRQFSNSRSEMNVSTLELGDSALYLCASSSEPGGTVSEQFFGPGTRLTVL.